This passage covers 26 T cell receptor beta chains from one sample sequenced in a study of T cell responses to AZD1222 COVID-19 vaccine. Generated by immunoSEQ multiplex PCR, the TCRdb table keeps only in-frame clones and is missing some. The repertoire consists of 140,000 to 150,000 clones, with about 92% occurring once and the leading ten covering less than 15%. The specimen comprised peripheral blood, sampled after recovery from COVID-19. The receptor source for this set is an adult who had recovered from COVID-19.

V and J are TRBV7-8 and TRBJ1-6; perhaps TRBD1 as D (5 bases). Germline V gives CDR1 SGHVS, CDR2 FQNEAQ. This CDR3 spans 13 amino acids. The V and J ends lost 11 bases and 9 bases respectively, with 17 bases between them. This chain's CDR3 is CAYGGEQGSPLHF. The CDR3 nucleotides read TGTGCCTATGGGGGGGAGCAGGGTTCACCCCTCCACTTT.

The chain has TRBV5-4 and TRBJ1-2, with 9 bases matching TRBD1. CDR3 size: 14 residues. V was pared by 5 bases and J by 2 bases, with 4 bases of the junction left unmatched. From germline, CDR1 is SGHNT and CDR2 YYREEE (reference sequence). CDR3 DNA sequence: TGTGCCAGCAGATTTACAGGGGGCAACTATGGCTACACCTTC. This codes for CASRFTGGNYGYTF.

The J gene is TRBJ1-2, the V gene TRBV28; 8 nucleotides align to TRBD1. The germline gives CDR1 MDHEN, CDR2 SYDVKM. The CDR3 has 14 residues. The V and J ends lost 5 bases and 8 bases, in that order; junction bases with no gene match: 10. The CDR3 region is CASSPWTGPQGYTF. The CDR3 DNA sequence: TGTGCCAGCAGTCCCTGGACAGGGCCCCAAGGCTACACCTTC.

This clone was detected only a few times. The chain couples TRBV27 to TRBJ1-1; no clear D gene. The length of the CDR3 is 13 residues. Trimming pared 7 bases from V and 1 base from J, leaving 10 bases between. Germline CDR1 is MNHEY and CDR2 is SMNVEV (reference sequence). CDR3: CASKPRENTEAFF. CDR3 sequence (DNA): TGTGCCAGCAAACCTAGGGAGAACACTGAAGCTTTCTTT.

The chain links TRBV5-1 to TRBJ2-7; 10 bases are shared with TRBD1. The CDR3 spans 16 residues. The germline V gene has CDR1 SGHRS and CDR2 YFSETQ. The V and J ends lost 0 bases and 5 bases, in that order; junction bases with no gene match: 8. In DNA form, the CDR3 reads TGCGCCAGCAGCTTGGTCCCGACAGGGGGCGTCGACGAGCAGTACTTC. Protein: CASSLVPTGGVDEQYF.

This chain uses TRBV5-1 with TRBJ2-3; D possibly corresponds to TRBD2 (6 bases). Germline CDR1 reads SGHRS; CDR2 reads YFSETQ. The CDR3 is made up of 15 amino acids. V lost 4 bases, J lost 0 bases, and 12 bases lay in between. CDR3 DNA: TGCGCCAGCAGCAGAACTAGCCCGAGCACAGATACGCAGTATTTT. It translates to CASSRTSPSTDTQYF.

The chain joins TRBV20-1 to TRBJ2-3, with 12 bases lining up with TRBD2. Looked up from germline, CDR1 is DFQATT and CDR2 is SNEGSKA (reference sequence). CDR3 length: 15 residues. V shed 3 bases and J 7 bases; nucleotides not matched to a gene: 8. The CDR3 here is CSASLLAGGGYTQYF. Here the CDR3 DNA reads TGCAGTGCTAGTTTGCTAGCGGGAGGGGGTTATACGCAGTATTTT.

The CDR3 sequence is CASSYSPAGGQPQHF. CDR3 sequence (DNA): TGTGCCAGCAGTTACTCCCCCGCTGGGGGTCAGCCCCAGCATTTT. The chain is built from TRBV6-2 or TRBV6-3 and TRBJ1-5; D might be TRBD1 (5 bases). Germline V gives CDR1 MNHEY, CDR2 SVGEGT. The CDR3 has 15 residues. Trimming took off 0 bases at V and 6 bases at J, with 12 bases between the two ends.

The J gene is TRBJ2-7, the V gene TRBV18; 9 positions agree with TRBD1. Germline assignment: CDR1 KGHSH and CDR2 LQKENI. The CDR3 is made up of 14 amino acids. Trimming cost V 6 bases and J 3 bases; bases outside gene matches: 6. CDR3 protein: CASSSGTGFYEQYF. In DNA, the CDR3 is TGTGCCAGCTCCTCCGGGACAGGGTTCTACGAGCAGTACTTC.

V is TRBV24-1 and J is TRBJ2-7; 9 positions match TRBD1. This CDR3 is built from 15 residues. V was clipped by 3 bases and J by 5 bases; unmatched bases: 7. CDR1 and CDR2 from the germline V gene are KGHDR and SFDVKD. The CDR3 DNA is TGTGCCACCAGTGATGCCGGGACAGGGTCCCACGAGCAGTACTTC. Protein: CATSDAGTGSHEQYF.

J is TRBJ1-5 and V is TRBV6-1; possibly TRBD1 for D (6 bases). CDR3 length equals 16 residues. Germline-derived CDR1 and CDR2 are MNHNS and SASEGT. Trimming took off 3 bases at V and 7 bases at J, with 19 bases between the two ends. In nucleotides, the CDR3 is TGTGCCAGCAGTGAGCTCCGGAGGGGGGGCCGGCAGCCCCAGCATTTT. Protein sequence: CASSELRRGGRQPQHF.

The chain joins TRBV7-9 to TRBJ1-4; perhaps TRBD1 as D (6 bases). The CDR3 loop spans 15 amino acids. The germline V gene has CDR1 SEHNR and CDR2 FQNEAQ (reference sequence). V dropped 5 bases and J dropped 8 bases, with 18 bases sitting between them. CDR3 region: CASSPSRGAGEKLFF. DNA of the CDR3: TGTGCCAGCAGCCCCAGCCGGGGGGCGGGAGAAAAACTGTTTTTT.

CDR3: CSVQDYERGNEQFF. In DNA form, the CDR3 reads TGCAGCGTTCAGGACTACGAGCGGGGCAATGAGCAGTTCTTC. This chain uses TRBV29-1 with TRBJ2-1, with 7 bases fitting TRBD2. Unmatched junction bases numbered 10, after V lost 5 bases and J lost 6 bases. CDR1 and CDR2 (germline): SQVTM, ANQGSEA. CDR3 length: 14 amino acids.

The CDR3 sequence is CASSHPLVDSYGYTF. For the CDR3, the DNA is TGTGCCAGCAGTCATCCTCTGGTAGATTCCTATGGCTACACCTTC. The chain joins TRBV6-5 to TRBJ1-2, with D unresolved. In germline, CDR1 is MNHEY, CDR2 SVGAGI. The V gene lost 5 bases and the J gene lost 4 bases, with 17 bases spanning the gap. CDR3 size: 15 residues.

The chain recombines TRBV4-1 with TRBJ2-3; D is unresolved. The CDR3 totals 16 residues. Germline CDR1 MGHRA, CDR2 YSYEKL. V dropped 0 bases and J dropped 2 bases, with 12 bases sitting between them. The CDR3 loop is CASSQDSDINTDTQYF. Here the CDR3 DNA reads TGCGCCAGCAGCCAAGATTCAGATATTAACACAGATACGCAGTATTTT.

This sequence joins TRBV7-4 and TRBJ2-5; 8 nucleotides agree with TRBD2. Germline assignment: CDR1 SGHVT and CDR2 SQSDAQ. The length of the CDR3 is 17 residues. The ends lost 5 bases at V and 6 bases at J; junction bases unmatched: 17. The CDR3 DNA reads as TGTGCCAGCAGCCCACCCCTCCCGGGAGGGCCCGCGAAGACCCAGTACTTC. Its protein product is CASSPPLPGGPAKTQYF.

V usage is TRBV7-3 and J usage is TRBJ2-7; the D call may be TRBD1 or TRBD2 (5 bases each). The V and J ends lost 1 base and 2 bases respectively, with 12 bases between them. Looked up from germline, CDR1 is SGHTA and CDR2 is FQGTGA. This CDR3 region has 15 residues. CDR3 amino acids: CASSLIGAQPYEQYF. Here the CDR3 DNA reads TGTGCCAGCAGCTTAATCGGGGCCCAGCCCTACGAGCAGTACTTC. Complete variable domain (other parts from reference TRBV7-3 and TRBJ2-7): GAGVSQTPSNKVTEKGKYVELRCDPISGHTALYWYRQSLGQGPEFLIYFQGTGAADDSGLPNDRFFAVRPEGSVSTLKIQRTERGDSAVYLCASSLIGAQPYEQYFGPGTRLTVT.

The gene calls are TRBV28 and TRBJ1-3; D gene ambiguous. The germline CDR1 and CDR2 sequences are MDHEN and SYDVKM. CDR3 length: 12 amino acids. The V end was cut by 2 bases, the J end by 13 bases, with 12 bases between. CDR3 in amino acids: CASSLSTARIYF. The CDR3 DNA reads TGTGCCAGCAGTTTAAGTACAGCTAGAATATATTTT.

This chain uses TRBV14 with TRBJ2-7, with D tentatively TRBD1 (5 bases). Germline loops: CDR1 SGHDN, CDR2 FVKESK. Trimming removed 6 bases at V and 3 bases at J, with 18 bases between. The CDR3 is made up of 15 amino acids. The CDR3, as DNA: TGTGCCAGCAGGGGGCTTCGGCCGGCTAACTACGAGCAGTACTTC. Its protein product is CASRGLRPANYEQYF.

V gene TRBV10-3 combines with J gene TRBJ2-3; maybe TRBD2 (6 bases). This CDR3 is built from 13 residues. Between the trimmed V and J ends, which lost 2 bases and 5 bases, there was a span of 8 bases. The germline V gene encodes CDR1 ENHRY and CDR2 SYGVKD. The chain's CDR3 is CAISERDLDTQYF. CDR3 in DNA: TGTGCCATCAGTGAGAGGGACTTAGATACGCAGTATTTT.

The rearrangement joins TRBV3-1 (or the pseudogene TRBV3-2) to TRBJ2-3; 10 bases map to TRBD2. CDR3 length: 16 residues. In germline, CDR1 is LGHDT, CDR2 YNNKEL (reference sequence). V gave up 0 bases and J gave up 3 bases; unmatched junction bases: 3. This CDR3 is CASSQDLGLATDTQYF. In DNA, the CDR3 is TGTGCCAGCAGCCAAGATCTGGGACTAGCGACAGATACGCAGTATTTT.

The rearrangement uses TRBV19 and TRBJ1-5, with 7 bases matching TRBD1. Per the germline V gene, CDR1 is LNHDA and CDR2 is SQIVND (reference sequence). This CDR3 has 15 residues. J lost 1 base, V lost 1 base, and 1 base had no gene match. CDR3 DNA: TGTGCCAGTAGTATAGCAGGGGGGAGCAATCAGCCCCAGCATTTT. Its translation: CASSIAGGSNQPQHF. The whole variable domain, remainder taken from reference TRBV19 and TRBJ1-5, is DGGITQSPKYLFRKEGQNVTLSCEQNLNHDAMYWYRQDPGQGLRLIYYSQIVNDFQKGDIAEGYSVSREKKESFPLTVTSAQKNPTAFYLCASSIAGGSNQPQHFGDGTRLSIL.

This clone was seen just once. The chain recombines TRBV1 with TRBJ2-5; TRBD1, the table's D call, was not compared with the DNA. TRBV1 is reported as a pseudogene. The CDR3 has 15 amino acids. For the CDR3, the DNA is TGCACCAGCAGCCATGACAATTGGCGTCAAGAGACCCAGTACTTC. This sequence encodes CTSSHDNWRQETQYF.

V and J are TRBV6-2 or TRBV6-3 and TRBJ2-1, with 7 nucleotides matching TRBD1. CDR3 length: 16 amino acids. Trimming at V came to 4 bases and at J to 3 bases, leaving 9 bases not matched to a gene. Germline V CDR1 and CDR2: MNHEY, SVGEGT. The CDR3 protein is CASSLGGTVFYNEQFF. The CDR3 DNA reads TGTGCCAGCAGTTTAGGTGGGACAGTCTTCTACAATGAGCAGTTCTTC.

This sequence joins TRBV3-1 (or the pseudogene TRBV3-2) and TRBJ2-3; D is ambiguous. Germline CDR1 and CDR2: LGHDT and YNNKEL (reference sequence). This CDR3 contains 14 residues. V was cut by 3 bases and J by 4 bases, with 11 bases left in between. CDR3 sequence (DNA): TGTGCCAGCAGCCATGGGCCGGCCGCAGATACGCAGTATTTT. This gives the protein CASSHGPAADTQYF.

The CDR3 reads CASSLSSYTGELFF. The CDR3 nucleotides read TGTGCCAGCAGTTTATCGAGCTACACCGGGGAGCTGTTTTTT. The V and J genes are TRBV27 and TRBJ2-2; D call uncertain. The CDR3 is 14 amino acids. Trimming pared 0 bases from V and 3 bases from J, leaving 5 bases between. In germline, CDR1 is MNHEY, CDR2 SMNVEV (reference sequence).